This TCR beta chain was obtained from a study of blood T cell repertoires in COVID-19. Study background: Italy, Spain and the United States were the sources of the convalescent and acute COVID-19 samples. PBMCs, B-cell-depleted T cells, or T cells were the source of the cDNA or gDNA that made up the material.

Trimming pared 5 bases from V and 4 bases from J, leaving 9 bases between. The CDR3 is 13 residues long. Germline CDR1 reads MNHEY; CDR2 reads SMNVEV (reference sequence). Authors' analysis steps: Researchers report that nucleated cell counts were estimated from reference gene primer amplification. Measured with immunoSEQ multiplex PCR; TCRdb has only the in-frame clones, and not every one. The DNA was the basis for D and trimming; V, J and clone size are from that table. The sample lists under 250,000 clones; about 85% were seen once. The sequenced material came from peripheral blood. The sequence was obtained from a man aged 50 or older who had recovered from COVID-19. This chain uses TRBV27 with TRBJ2-1, with a tentative D call TRBD1 (5 bases). CDR3 residues: CASSLRQYNEQFF. The CDR3 DNA reads TGTGCCAGCAGTCTACGACAGTACAATGAGCAGTTCTTC.